This T cell receptor beta chain was captured by sequencing in a study of blood T cell repertoires in COVID-19 (dated by TCRdb to 2020 to 2022). For the study in its entirety: Samples covering the acute and convalescent phases of COVID-19 were provided by collaborators in the United States, Italy and Spain. The prospective study material was composed of cDNA or gDNA derived from T cells, B-cell-depleted T cells, or PBMCs. Subjects who had been exposed to COVID-19, were actively infected with it, or had recovered from it provided the deeply sampled blood TCRbeta repertoires that made up the dataset. The repertoires were released in a freely available public database meant as a resource for research on the immune response to SARS-CoV-2. Samples were obtained from the ongoing ImmuneRACE study (first 160 participants) and from approximately 1,200 subjects provided by 6 global collaborators. A de-identified subject ID, COVID-19 status, age in years and sex were almost always included in the sample metadata. Where available, HLA class I and class II types were taken from metadata supplied by the sample provider and were not determined by assay-based typing.

Whole blood was collected in K2EDTA tubes by collaborating institutions according to the institutions' own protocols. For TCRbeta analysis, collaborators shipped samples in one of three forms: frozen whole blood, isolated PBMCs, or DNA extracted from either of those sample types. On this clone: Its antigen is unknown. No base quality values were provided; no much bigger clone lies one nucleotide off.

The trim is 6 bases for V and 3 bases for J, with a gap of 21 bases between the germline ends. Via the germline V gene (reference sequence), CDR1 is MNHEY and CDR2 SMNVEV. Spanning cysteine to phenylalanine, the CDR3 consists of 16 amino acids. The kept DNA is CDR3 alone, 48 bases in frame from the first base. The research as a whole found: Clinical and demographic metadata were provided uncurated, with the amount varying by source and participant.

TCRbeta CDR3 regions were amplified from genomic DNA by means of the immunoSEQ Assay, a bias-controlled multiplex PCR. The paper's data handling went like this. The number of nucleated cells in each sample was estimated by amplification of reference gene primers within the assay. To quantify the absolute abundance of each unique TCRbeta CDR3 rearrangement, sequence reads were collapsed and filtered. For each sample, productive Simpson clonality was calculated by taking the square root of Simpson's diversity index across productive rearrangements. TCRdb's version of the immuneACCESS table is confined to in-frame rearrangements and falls short of the full clone set. An unresolved V gene accounts for under half of the shortfall where checked; the remainder is of unknown origin. V and J calls plus clone size are reproduced from that table; the DNA served to infer D and trimming. The sample table shows some 270,000 clones, and roughly 89% are seen once. The ten largest account for roughly 2.2% of the sample.

The sequence links TRBV27 to TRBJ2-7; the D gene is perhaps TRBD1, on 6 matching bases. The material sequenced was peripheral blood. The receptor comes from a man over 45 with acute or convalescent COVID-19. The CDR3 region has the sequence CASRTLFRGHHYEQYF. Here is the DNA: TGTGCCAGCAGGACCCTCTTTCGGGGACATCACTACGAGCAGTACTTC.